Following are 25 T cell receptor beta chains from one sample sequenced in a study of blood T cell repertoires in COVID-19. Using immunoSEQ multiplex PCR, the repertoire was profiled, and TCRdb retains in-frame clones only, with some absent. The sample carries 200,000 to 250,000 clones, 88% recorded once. The sequenced material came from PBMCs or T cells enriched from blood (not recorded which). Source of these receptors: a woman aged 25 to 39 who had recovered from COVID-19.

V gene TRBV7-9 combines with J gene TRBJ1-2, with a weak D call TRBD1 (5 bases). Looked up from germline, CDR1 is SEHNR and CDR2 is FQNEAQ (reference sequence). V lost 1 base and J 5 bases, leaving 17 bases between the germline ends. The CDR3 covers 16 residues. Written as DNA, the CDR3 is TGTGCCAGCAGCTTAGGCGGTACAGGTCCGTCATATGGCTACACCTTC. This sequence encodes CASSLGGTGPSYGYTF.

This chain joins TRBV6-5 and TRBJ2-2; D uncertain. V gave up 4 bases and J gave up 1 base, with 7 bases separating them. Germline V gives CDR1 MNHEY, CDR2 SVGAGI. The CDR3 is 14 residues long. This CDR3 is CASSFRVNTGELFF. The CDR3 DNA reads TGTGCCAGCAGTTTTAGAGTGAACACCGGGGAGCTGTTTTTT.

The chain uses TRBV29-1 and TRBJ2-7, with D tentatively TRBD2 (6 bases). Trimming stripped 4 bases from V and 2 bases from J, with 12 bases between. The CDR3 loop spans 13 amino acids. From germline, CDR1 is SQVTM and CDR2 ANQGSEA. The CDR3 loop reads CSVGRGRTYEQYF. The CDR3 nucleotides read TGCAGCGTTGGGAGGGGACGGACCTACGAGCAGTACTTC.

This chain connects TRBV11-2 to TRBJ1-2; D gene unclear. Looked up from germline, CDR1 is SGHAT and CDR2 is FQNNGV. The CDR3 has 14 amino acids. V was trimmed by 7 bases and J by 8 bases, leaving 20 bases between them. Here the CDR3 reads CASTPPGRARGYTF. In DNA, the CDR3 is TGTGCCAGCACACCCCCGGGGAGGGCTCGAGGCTACACCTTC.

This clone turned up a few times. The gene calls are TRBV5-1 and TRBJ1-5, with D possibly TRBD1 on 6 matching bases. The CDR3 length is 15 residues. V was pared by 5 bases and J by 5 bases, with 17 bases between. Germline assignment: CDR1 SGHRS and CDR2 YFSETQ. CDR3 sequence reads: CASSQTGNVDQPQHF. CDR3 sequence (DNA): TGCGCCAGCAGTCAGACAGGAAATGTCGATCAGCCCCAGCATTTT.

This clone appeared a single time. The chain couples TRBV11-2 to TRBJ2-2, with 10 nucleotides matching TRBD1. The CDR3 is 17 residues long. V trimming: 5 bases; J trimming: 4 bases; junction bases outside the gene matches: 10. Germline assignment: CDR1 SGHAT and CDR2 FQNNGV. CDR3 loop: CASSPWRDRGTTGELFF. For the CDR3, the DNA is TGTGCCAGCAGCCCCTGGCGGGACAGGGGCACCACCGGGGAGCTGTTTTTT.

This clone was seen a few times. This chain links TRBV2 with TRBJ1-2; 7 bases align to TRBD1. Losses at the gene ends were 5 bases for V and 4 bases for J; bases not matched to a gene: 13. Germline CDR1 is SNHLY and CDR2 is FYNNEI. The CDR3 totals 16 residues. The CDR3 DNA reads as TGTGCCAGCAGTAACGACAGGGCCACGCTGGGCTATGGCTACACCTTC. Protein: CASSNDRATLGYGYTF.

This sequence joins TRBV5-1 and TRBJ1-4, with 7 bases fitting TRBD1. This CDR3 has 14 amino acids. Germline V gene sequence: CDR1 SGHRS, CDR2 YFSETQ. Losses at the gene ends were 4 bases for V and 8 bases for J; bases not matched to a gene: 8. CDR3 DNA sequence: TGCGCCAGCAGCCCATGGGACAGACCCGAAAAACTGTTTTTT. Translating gives CASSPWDRPEKLFF.

The DNA for the CDR3 is TGTGCCAGCAGCTTCCGACAGGGAAGTCAGCAGCCCCAGCATTTT. Protein product: CASSFRQGSQQPQHF. The chain combines TRBV5-8 with TRBJ1-5; 7 nucleotides match TRBD1. Germline values: CDR1 SGHTS, CDR2 YDEGEE. Trimming at V came to 2 bases and at J to 7 bases, leaving 9 bases not matched to a gene. The CDR3 is made up of 15 amino acids. The entire variable domain, with the rest obtained from reference TRBV5-8 and TRBJ1-5, is as follows: EAGVTQSPTHLIKTRGQQATLRCSPISGHTSVYWYQQALGLGLQFLLWYDEGEERNRGNFPPRFSGRQFPNYSSELNVNALELEDSALYLCASSFRQGSQQPQHFGDGTRLSIL.

The chain couples TRBV9 to TRBJ1-6; D unresolved. The CDR3 covers 14 residues. CDR1 and CDR2 (germline): SGDLS, YYNGEE. Trimming cost V 0 bases and J 8 bases, with 9 bases left between them. As DNA, the CDR3 is TGTGCCAGCAGCGTAGATCTTCCAGATTCACCCCTCCACTTT. Translation gives CASSVDLPDSPLHF.

This chain uses TRBV9 with TRBJ1-2; weak D call: TRBD1 (5 bases). V was trimmed by 0 bases and J by 2 bases, leaving 11 bases between them. Germline loops: CDR1 SGDLS, CDR2 YYNGEE. The CDR3 loop spans 15 amino acids. The CDR3 DNA reads TGTGCCAGCAGCGTAGCTTGGGGGGGAAACTATGGCTACACCTTC. Amino acid sequence: CASSVAWGGNYGYTF.

The chain employs TRBV5-6 and TRBJ2-7; a possible D gene is TRBD1 (6 bases). Per germline, CDR1 SGHDT and CDR2 YYEEEE. The CDR3 consists of 12 residues. V dropped 4 bases and J dropped 4 bases, with 9 bases sitting between them. Written as DNA, the CDR3 is TGTGCCAGCAGCATACAGGGTTACGAGCAGTACTTC. It translates to CASSIQGYEQYF.

J is TRBJ1-1 and V is TRBV7-9, with a possible D match to TRBD1 (6 bases). Germline CDR1 is SEHNR and CDR2 is FQNEAQ (reference sequence). This CDR3 has 15 residues. The V gene lost 2 bases and the J gene lost 5 bases, with 15 bases spanning the gap. CDR3 nucleotides: TGTGCCAGCAGCTTAATAAAGGGGGTGGATACTGAAGCTTTCTTT. It specifies CASSLIKGVDTEAFF.

The chain recombines TRBV5-8 with TRBJ2-7; tentatively, D is TRBD1 (6 bases). This CDR3 has 12 residues. Germline V gene data show CDR1 as SGHTS and CDR2 as YDEGEE. V was cut by 4 bases and J by 5 bases, with 10 bases left in between. CDR3 in amino acids: CASSTQGNEQYF. CDR3 sequence (DNA): TGTGCCAGCAGCACACAGGGCAACGAGCAGTACTTC.

The chain links TRBV7-9 to TRBJ1-1; a weak D match, TRBD1 (5 bases). Trimming took off 7 bases at V and 0 bases at J, with 15 bases between the two ends. CDR3 length: 15 amino acids. Germline CDR1 is SEHNR and CDR2 is FQNEAQ (reference sequence). This CDR3 reads CASTPGGGVNTEAFF. The CDR3 DNA reads as TGTGCCAGCACCCCCGGGGGAGGGGTGAACACTGAAGCTTTCTTT. The variable domain in full, with the rest retrieved from reference TRBV7-9 and TRBJ1-1, is DTGVSQNPRHKITKRGQNVTFRCDPISEHNRLYWYRQTLGQGPEFLTYFQNEAQLEKSRLLSDRFSAERPKGSFSTLEIQRTEQGDSAMYLCASTPGGGVNTEAFFGQGTRLTVV.

The rearrangement uses TRBV7-2 and TRBJ2-5; D is possibly TRBD2 (5 bases). V was clipped by 0 bases and J by 7 bases, with 12 bases between them. The CDR3 has 14 amino acids. Germline V gene data show CDR1 as SGHTA and CDR2 as FQGNSA. CDR3 sequence reads: CASSLAGAARTQYF. The DNA of the CDR3 is TGTGCCAGCAGCTTAGCGGGAGCGGCTAGGACCCAGTACTTC.

The V call is TRBV30, the J call TRBJ2-2, with a weak D call TRBD2 (6 bases). Deletions cut 5 bases from V and 2 bases from J, with 21 bases between. Germline V CDR1 and CDR2: GTSNPN, SVGIG (reference sequence). The CDR3 runs to 17 residues. The CDR3 here is CAWSWDSTRENTGELFF. CDR3 in DNA: TGTGCCTGGTCATGGGACTCTACTCGGGAAAACACCGGGGAGCTGTTTTTT.

V and J are TRBV15 and TRBJ2-7; the D gene is possibly TRBD1 (5 bases). The V gene's germline CDR1 is LNHNV and CDR2 YYDKDF (reference sequence). The CDR3 contains 14 residues. Between the trimmed V and J ends, which lost 5 bases and 4 bases, there was a span of 15 bases. The CDR3 sequence is CATSGRPRGYEQYF. The CDR3 bases are TGTGCCACCAGCGGCCGGCCTAGGGGTTACGAGCAGTACTTC.

This clone has only one observation. The chain is built from TRBV6-2 or TRBV6-3 and TRBJ1-5; TRBD1 matches 10 bases. Germline V gene lookup returns CDR1 MNHEY and CDR2 SVGEGT. CDR3 size: 17 residues. Unmatched junction bases numbered 8, after V lost 2 bases and J lost 4 bases. The CDR3 region is CASSYHPGTGENQPQHF. In DNA, the CDR3 is TGTGCCAGCAGTTACCACCCCGGGACAGGGGAAAATCAGCCCCAGCATTTT.

V usage is TRBV6-2 or TRBV6-3 and J usage is TRBJ2-1; 11 bases are a match to TRBD2. The CDR3 length is 15 residues. Germline V gene sequence: CDR1 MNHEY, CDR2 SVGEGT. The J segment lost 10 bases and the V segment lost 4 bases, leaving 9 bases of the junction unmatched. CDR3: CASSSVAGGPGEQFF. In DNA form, the CDR3 reads TGTGCCAGCAGTTCAGTAGCGGGGGGGCCTGGAGAGCAGTTCTTC.

This rearrangement joins TRBV9 to TRBJ1-1; 7 bases are a match to TRBD1. CDR3 length: 15 residues. CDR1 and CDR2 from the germline V gene are SGDLS and YYNGEE. Unmatched junction bases numbered 7, after V lost 2 bases and J lost 3 bases. The CDR3 bases are TGTGCCAGCAGCGTGGGGGACAGTGCGGACACTGAAGCTTTCTTT. This sequence encodes CASSVGDSADTEAFF.

The rearrangement links TRBV5-5 to TRBJ1-1; no clear D gene. CDR1 and CDR2 (germline): SGHKS, YYEKEE (reference sequence). Deletions cut 0 bases from V and 0 bases from J, with 3 bases between. The CDR3 length is 13 residues. In DNA, the CDR3 is TGTGCCAGCAGCTTGGGTATGAACACTGAAGCTTTCTTT. It is translated as CASSLGMNTEAFF.

The V call is TRBV7-2, the J call TRBJ2-5; possible D gene TRBD2, 5 bases. Trimming removed 7 bases from V and 5 bases from J, with 17 bases in between. CDR3 length: 14 amino acids. Germline assignment: CDR1 SGHTA and CDR2 FQGNSA. CDR3 loop: CASTPVGLGETQYF. The DNA of the CDR3 is TGTGCCAGCACCCCGGTCGGACTCGGGGAGACCCAGTACTTC.

This chain links TRBV5-1 with TRBJ1-3; D possibly corresponds to TRBD1 (6 bases). In germline, CDR1 is SGHRS, CDR2 YFSETQ. Trimming left V 4 bases short and J 2 bases short, with 16 bases between. The CDR3 consists of 16 residues. The CDR3 is CASSPSHRVAGNTIYF. As DNA, the CDR3 is TGCGCCAGCAGCCCTTCCCACAGGGTGGCTGGAAACACCATATATTTT.

V gene TRBV4-2 combines with J gene TRBJ2-2; possibly TRBD2 for D (5 bases). The CDR3 is 16 residues long. Trimming shortened V by 1 base and J by 3 bases, and 12 bases separated the two germline ends. The V gene's germline CDR1 is LGHNA and CDR2 YNFKEQ. This CDR3 reads CASSQGASADTGELFF. As DNA, the CDR3 is TGTGCCAGCAGCCAAGGGGCCTCAGCGGACACCGGGGAGCTGTTTTTT.